The 7 T cell receptor beta chains below all came from one sample that was sequenced in a study of T cells in Graves' hyperthyroidism and ophthalmopathy (dated by TCRdb to the late 2010s). Library construction relied on multiplex PCR. Sequencing instrument: Illumina HiSeq 2000. TCR beta CDR3 regions were amplified from RNA transcripts. The first round of RT-PCR for the TCR CDR3 was performed with the HTBI primer set and the Qiagen OneStep RT-PCR kit. TCRdb reprocessing: public reads trimmed at Q25 with fastp, clones called with MiXCR, in-frame beta chains kept. For every CDR3 protein sequence, its rows merge into one entry that carries the most common genes and DNA. Recorded for this sample are 550,000 to 600,000 distinct CDR3 sequences; approximately 15% of them occurred a single time. The leading ten clones occupy approximately 18% of the sample. The sequenced sample was blood. The receptors here all came from a woman between 18 and 30 years old with Graves' hyperthyroidism.

This clonotype was detected only a few times. The V call is TRBV20-1, the J call TRBJ2-3; TRBD2 aligns across 13 bases. The V segment lost 4 bases and the J segment 1 base; nucleotides outside the gene matches: 5. The CDR3 has 16 residues. Germline V gene sequence: CDR1 DFQATT, CDR2 SNEGSKA (reference sequence). In DNA form, the CDR3 reads TGCAGTGCTACAGGGACTAGCGGGGCCGGCACAGATACGCAGTATTTT. Protein sequence: CSATGTSGAGTDTQYF.

Remarks on this clonotype: A read error may be the cause here, since a much bigger clone is one base away. This rearrangement joins TRBV5-1 to TRBJ2-7; D unresolved. CDR1 is SGHRS, CDR2 YFSETQ, per germline. The CDR3 length is 16 residues. Trimming removed 0 bases from V and 0 bases from J, with 13 bases in between. The chain's CDR3 is CASSLVFGESSYEQYF. CDR3 in DNA: TGCGCCAGCAGCTTGGTTTTTGGGGAAAGCTCCTACGAGCAGTACTTC.

This clonotype was counted ten times or more. The chain links TRBV18 to TRBJ2-3, with a possible D match to TRBD1 (7 bases). This CDR3 is 15 amino acids long. V was shortened by 6 bases and J by 1 base, with 14 bases between the two germline ends. Germline V gene lookup returns CDR1 KGHSH and CDR2 LQKENI. The CDR3 reads CASSPQGGGTDTQYF. The CDR3 DNA reads as TGTGCCAGCTCTCCTCAGGGGGGAGGCACAGATACGCAGTATTTT.

This clonotype appeared many times. The rearrangement uses TRBV3-1 and TRBJ2-1; weak D call: TRBD2 (6 bases). CDR3 length: 15 residues. V was clipped by 1 base and J by 8 bases, with 15 bases between them. Germline loops: CDR1 LGHDT, CDR2 YNNKEL (reference sequence). CDR3 sequence (DNA): TGTGCCAGCAGCCAAGGTCGAACTAGCCGCTATGAGCAGTTCTTC. Translation: CASSQGRTSRYEQFF.

The chain combines TRBV12-3 or TRBV12-4 with TRBJ1-1; TRBD1 matches at 7 bases. There are 12 residues in the CDR3. The V and J ends lost 3 bases and 11 bases, in that order; junction bases with no gene match: 6. The CDR3 DNA is TGTGCCAGCAGTTTCCCGGGGACAGATGCTTTCTTT. It codes for CASSFPGTDAFF.

This clonotype showed up many times. The V call is TRBV30, the J call TRBJ2-1; no firm D call. Germline V lookup: CDR1 GTSNPN, CDR2 SVGIG (reference sequence). There are 13 residues in the CDR3. Trimming removed 1 base at V and 8 bases at J, with 12 bases between. This CDR3 is CAWSARQFHEQFF. The DNA for the CDR3 is TGTGCCTGGAGTGCCCGTCAGTTCCATGAGCAGTTCTTC.

This clonotype was recorded a few times. The rearrangement uses TRBV6-1 and TRBJ2-7; D might be TRBD1 or TRBD2, each matching 6 bases. Trimming left V 7 bases short and J 4 bases short, with 17 bases between. Germline V gives CDR1 MNHNS, CDR2 SASEGT. The CDR3 totals 14 residues. The CDR3 sequence is CASMMAGGLYEQYF. CDR3 nucleotide sequence: TGTGCCAGCATGATGGCCGGGGGCCTATACGAGCAGTACTTC.